This TCR beta chain was sequenced during a study of blood T cell repertoires in COVID-19. About the research overall: From the United States, Italy and Spain came samples of acute and convalescent COVID-19. PBMCs, B-cell-depleted T cells, or T cells were the source of the cDNA or gDNA that made up the material.

The Seattle site enrolled patients during active infection and followed them longitudinally. In the study's own analysis: From reference gene primer amplification, estimates of nucleated cell counts were derived. Here immunoSEQ multiplex PCR was the method, and the copy in TCRdb shows in-frame clones only, minus some. From that table come the V and J calls and clone size; the DNA was used to work out D and trimming. The sample carries 150,000 or so clones, 93% recorded once. The CDR3 spans 15 residues. Germline V gives CDR1 LNHNV, CDR2 YYDKDF (reference sequence). Trimming shortened V by 0 bases and J by 1 base, and 7 bases separated the two germline ends.

The specimen sequenced was peripheral blood. The gene calls are TRBV15 and TRBJ1-3, with D possibly matching TRBD1 (6 bases). The TCR originated in a woman aged 60-75 years with COVID-19, enrolled during active disease. The CDR3 bases are TGTGCCACCAGCAGAGATACAGGGTCTGGAAACACCATATATTTT. Translation gives CATSRDTGSGNTIYF.